Listed here are 4 T cell receptor beta chains from one sample, sequenced in a study of blood T cells in healthy people across ages. The second PCR ran about 6 to 12 cycles with a sample-barcoded 5' primer and J-beta primers. MiXCR, applied by TCRdb to the 5' RACE reads, yields one record per CDR3 protein. The sample has roughly 830,000 distinct CDR3 sequences, under 80% seen once; the top ten hold approximately 30%. Sequencing was carried out using blood. Receptors were obtained from a man aged 30-40 years in good health.

The V and J genes are TRBV30 and TRBJ2-7, with a possible D match to TRBD1 (6 bases). V was shortened by 4 bases and J by 3 bases, with 13 bases between the two germline ends. Germline V gene lookup returns CDR1 GTSNPN and CDR2 SVGIG (reference sequence). The CDR3 length is 13 residues. The CDR3 spells CAWNHGRGYEQYF. The CDR3 DNA is TGTGCCTGGAACCACGGCAGGGGCTACGAGCAGTACTTC.

The rearrangement joins TRBV28 to TRBJ2-7; D perhaps matches TRBD2 (5 bases). CDR1 and CDR2 from the germline V gene are MDHEN and SYDVKM. With 5 bases removed from V and 0 bases from J, the gap between germline ends came to 14 bases. The CDR3 consists of 15 residues. DNA for the CDR3: TGTGCCAGCAGTCGCATTAGCGTACCCTCCTACGAGCAGTACTTC. It codes for CASSRISVPSYEQYF.

This clonotype was found a few times. CDR3 nucleotides: TGCAGCGTGACGGGACAGGGTCACGACTACACCTTC. It yields the protein CSVTGQGHDYTF. V and J are TRBV29-1 and TRBJ1-2; TRBD1 matches at 9 bases. Germline assignment: CDR1 SQVTM and CDR2 ANQGSEA. V gave up 6 bases and J gave up 10 bases; unmatched junction bases: 9. This CDR3 comprises 12 residues.

The chain has TRBV9 and TRBJ2-7; D remains ambiguous. Matching the DNA end better, TRBJ2-5 makes the J call doubtful. The germline V gene has CDR1 SGDLS and CDR2 YYNGEE. The CDR3 totals 13 residues. The CDR3 sequence: CASSALGGETQYF. CDR3 bases: TGTGCCAGCAGCGCCTTAGGTGGGGAGACCCAGTACTTC.